This passage covers 2 T cell receptor beta chains from one sample sequenced in a study of blood T cell repertoires in COVID-19. Using immunoSEQ multiplex PCR, the repertoire was profiled, and TCRdb retains in-frame clones only, with some absent. The sample contains fewer than 40,000 clones, about 83% of which appear only once. Sequencing was done on a sample of peripheral blood. These receptors were obtained from a man aged 60-69 years with active COVID-19.

This rearrangement joins TRBV5-5 to TRBJ2-5; D may be TRBD2 (7 bases). Germline V gene sequence: CDR1 SGHKS, CDR2 YYEKEE (reference sequence). The CDR3 has 15 residues. Trimming left V 1 base short and J 4 bases short, with 14 bases between. CDR3 sequence: CASSLLQGGAETQYF. Here the CDR3 DNA reads TGTGCCAGCAGCTTGCTGCAAGGGGGGGCAGAGACCCAGTACTTC.

The CDR3 loop reads CASSADRNYGYTF. The CDR3 DNA sequence: TGTGCCAGCAGTGCGGACAGGAACTATGGCTACACCTTC. This chain connects TRBV12-3 or TRBV12-4 to TRBJ1-2, with 7 bases aligning to TRBD1. V lost 5 bases and J lost 2; bases outside the gene matches: 2. The CDR3 is made up of 13 amino acids.